This TCR beta chain was found in a study of blood T cell repertoires in COVID-19. This clone was observed a few times. Looked up from germline, CDR1 is MGHRA and CDR2 is YSYEKL. CDR3 length: 14 residues. V lost 4 bases, J lost 3 bases, and 3 bases stayed unmatched. Sequencing used immunoSEQ multiplex PCR; TCRdb keeps in-frame clones, though not all of them. The sample holds more than 200,000 clones; more than 75% are singletons and the top ten take less than 8%. The clonotype comes from a woman aged 40-49 years with acute COVID-19. The sequenced sample was PBMCs or T cells enriched from blood (not recorded which). The V and J genes are TRBV4-1 and TRBJ1-5; TRBD1 agrees at 7 bases. Here the CDR3 DNA reads TGCGCCAGCAGCCCGACAGGGAACAATCAGCCCCAGCATTTT. Protein sequence: CASSPTGNNQPQHF.